This TCR beta chain was profiled in a study of cytomegalovirus exposure and HLA in healthy donors. Whole-study findings and limits: TCR beta sequences reportedly predicted most subjects' HLA-A and HLA-B alleles accurately. In a later analysis, at a false discovery rate of 0.05, approximately 18,000 TCR beta sequences were associated with HLA alleles. Available immune exposure information covered CMV serostatus only.

As for this clone: Its antigen is currently unknown.

The germline V gene has CDR1 SEHNR and CDR2 FQNEAQ (reference sequence). With V trimmed by 5 bases and J by 4 bases, 12 bases remained unmatched. The CDR3 is 16 amino acids. Whereas donors were nominally healthy upon sampling, unrecorded immune exposures were probable. Researchers ran the PCR with 60 Vbeta and 13 Jbeta primers. Sequencing was performed with immunoSEQ multiplex PCR; in TCRdb, only in-frame clones are kept and a portion is missing. The table lists under 130,000 clones, about 80% of them singletons. This sequence originates from a man aged 35 to 55 in good health and CMV-seropositive. The genes are TRBV7-9 and TRBJ1-2, with 8 positions matching TRBD1. The sample comprised PBMCs. The CDR3 nucleotides read TGTGCCAGCAGCGTTGATTGGGACAGGATTCCCTATGGCTACACCTTC. Translating it yields CASSVDWDRIPYGYTF.